The T cell receptor (beta chain) described here comes from a study of Tregs in tolerant kidney transplant recipients. Clones were read by immunoSEQ multiplex PCR, and TCRdb kept only the in-frame ones, dropping some. The profile shows about 52,000 clones, approximately 91% of them singletons. The nonmyeloablative bone marrow transplants came from related graft donors, with transient mixed chimerism. V shed 0 bases and J 4 bases; nucleotides not matched to a gene: 8. CDR1 LGHNA and CDR2 YSLEER come from the germline V gene. This CDR3 has 16 residues. The material sequenced was CD8+ T cells from blood (PBMCs), taken 24 months after the transplant. The TCR comes from a human patient who received a combined kidney and bone marrow transplant. T cells may partly derive from the graft donor. The chain links TRBV4-3 to TRBJ2-5; 7 positions agree with TRBD2. CDR3 nucleotide sequence: TGCGCCAGCAGCCAAGAGGGTGGCGGGAGCTCAGAGACCCAGTACTTC. The encoded protein is CASSQEGGGSSETQYF.